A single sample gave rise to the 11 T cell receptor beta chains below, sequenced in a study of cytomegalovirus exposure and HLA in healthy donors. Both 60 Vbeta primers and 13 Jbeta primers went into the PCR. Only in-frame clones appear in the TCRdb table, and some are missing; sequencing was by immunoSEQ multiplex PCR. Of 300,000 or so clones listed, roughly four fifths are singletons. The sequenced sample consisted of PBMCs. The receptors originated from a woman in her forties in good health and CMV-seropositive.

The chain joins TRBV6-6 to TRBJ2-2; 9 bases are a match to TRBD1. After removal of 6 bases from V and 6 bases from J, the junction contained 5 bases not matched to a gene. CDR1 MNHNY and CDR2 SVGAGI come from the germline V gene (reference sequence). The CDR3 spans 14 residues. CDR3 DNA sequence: TGTGCCAGCAGGATACAGGGGGCGGCCGGGGAGCTGTTTTTT. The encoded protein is CASRIQGAAGELFF.

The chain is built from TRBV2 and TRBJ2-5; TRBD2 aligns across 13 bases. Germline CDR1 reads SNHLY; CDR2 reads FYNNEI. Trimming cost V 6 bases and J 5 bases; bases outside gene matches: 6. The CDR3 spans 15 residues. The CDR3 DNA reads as TGTGCCAGCAGCCGGGGACTAGCGGGATCTGAGACCCAGTACTTC. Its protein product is CASSRGLAGSETQYF.

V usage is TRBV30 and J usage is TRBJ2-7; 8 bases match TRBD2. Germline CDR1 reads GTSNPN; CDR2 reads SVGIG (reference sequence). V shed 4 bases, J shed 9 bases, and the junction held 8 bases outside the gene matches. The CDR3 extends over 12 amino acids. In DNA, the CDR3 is TGTGCCTGGACTTTTATGAGCGGGAGGCAGTACTTC. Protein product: CAWTFMSGRQYF. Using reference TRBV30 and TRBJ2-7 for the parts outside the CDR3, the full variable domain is SQTIHQWPATLVQPVGSPLSLECTVEGTSNPNLYWYRQAAGRGLQLLFYSVGIGQISSEVPQNLSASRPQDRQFILSSKKLLLSDSGFYLCAWTFMSGRQYFGPGTRLTVT.

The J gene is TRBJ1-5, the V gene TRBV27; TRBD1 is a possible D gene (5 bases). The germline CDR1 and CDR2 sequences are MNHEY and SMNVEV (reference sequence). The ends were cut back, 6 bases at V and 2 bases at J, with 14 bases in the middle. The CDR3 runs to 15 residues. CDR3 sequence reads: CASRDQGSGNQPQHF. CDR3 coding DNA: TGTGCCAGCAGGGACCAGGGCAGTGGCAATCAGCCCCAGCATTTT.

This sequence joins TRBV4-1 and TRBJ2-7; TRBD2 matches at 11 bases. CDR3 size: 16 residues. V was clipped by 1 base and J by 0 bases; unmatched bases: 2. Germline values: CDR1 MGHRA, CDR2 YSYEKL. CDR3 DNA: TGCGCCAGCAGCCAAGGGGGACTAGCGGACTCCTACGAGCAGTACTTC. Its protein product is CASSQGGLADSYEQYF.

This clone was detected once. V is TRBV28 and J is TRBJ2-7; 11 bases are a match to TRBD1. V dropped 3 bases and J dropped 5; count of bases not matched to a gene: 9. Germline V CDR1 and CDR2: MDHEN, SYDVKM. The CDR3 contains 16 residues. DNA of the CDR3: TGTGCCAGCAGTTTGCCGGGACAGGGGGGGACCCACGAGCAGTACTTC. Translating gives CASSLPGQGGTHEQYF.

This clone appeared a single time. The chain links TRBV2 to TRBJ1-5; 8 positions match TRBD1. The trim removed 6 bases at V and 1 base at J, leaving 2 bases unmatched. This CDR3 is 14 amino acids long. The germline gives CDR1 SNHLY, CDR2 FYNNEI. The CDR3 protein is CASRRTGSNQPQHF. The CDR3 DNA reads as TGTGCCAGCAGGCGGACAGGGAGCAATCAGCCCCAGCATTTT.

DNA of the CDR3: TGTGCCAGCTCTTGGACTAGCGGGAGGGGGAATACGCAGTATTTT. It translates to CASSWTSGRGNTQYF. V gene TRBV19 combines with J gene TRBJ2-3, with 15 bases identical to TRBD2. Unmatched junction bases numbered 8, after V lost 9 bases and J lost 7 bases. The germline V gene encodes CDR1 LNHDA and CDR2 SQIVND (reference sequence). The CDR3 contains 15 residues.

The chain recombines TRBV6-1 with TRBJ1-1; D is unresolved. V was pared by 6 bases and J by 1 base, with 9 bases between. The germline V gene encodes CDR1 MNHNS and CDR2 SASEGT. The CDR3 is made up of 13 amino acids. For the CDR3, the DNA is TGTGCCAGCAGCGCAACGGGGAACACTGAAGCTTTCTTT. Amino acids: CASSATGNTEAFF.

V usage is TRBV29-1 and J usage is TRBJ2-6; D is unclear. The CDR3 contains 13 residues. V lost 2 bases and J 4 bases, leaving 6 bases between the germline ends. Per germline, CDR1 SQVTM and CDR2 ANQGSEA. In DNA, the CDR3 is TGCAGCGTTGAACAGGCCGGGGCCAACGTCCTGACTTTC. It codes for CSVEQAGANVLTF.

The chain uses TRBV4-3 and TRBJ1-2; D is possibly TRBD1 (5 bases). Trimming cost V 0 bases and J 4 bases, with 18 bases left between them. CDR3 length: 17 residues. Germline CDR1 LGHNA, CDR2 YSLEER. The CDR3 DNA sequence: TGCGCCAGCAGCCAAGATCGGAGCCAGGGTCCCACCTATGGCTACACCTTC. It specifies CASSQDRSQGPTYGYTF.